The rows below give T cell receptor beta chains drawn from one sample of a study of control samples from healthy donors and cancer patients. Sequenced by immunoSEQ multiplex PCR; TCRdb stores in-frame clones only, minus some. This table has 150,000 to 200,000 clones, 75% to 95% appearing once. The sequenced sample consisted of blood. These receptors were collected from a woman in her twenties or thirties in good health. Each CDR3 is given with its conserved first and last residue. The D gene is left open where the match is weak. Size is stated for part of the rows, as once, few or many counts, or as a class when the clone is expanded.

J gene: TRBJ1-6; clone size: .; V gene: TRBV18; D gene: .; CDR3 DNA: TGTGCCAGCTCGGAGGGGTATAATTCACCCCTCCACTTT; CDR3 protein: CASSEGYNSPLHF
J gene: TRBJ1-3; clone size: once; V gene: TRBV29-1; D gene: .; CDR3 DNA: TGCAGCGTTGAAGACCCGAGCTCTGGAAACACCATATATTTT; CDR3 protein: CSVEDPSSGNTIYF
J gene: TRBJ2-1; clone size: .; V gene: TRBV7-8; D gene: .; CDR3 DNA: TGTGCCAGCAGCTTCGGGCTAGGCTACAATGAGCAGTTCTTC; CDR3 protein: CASSFGLGYNEQFF
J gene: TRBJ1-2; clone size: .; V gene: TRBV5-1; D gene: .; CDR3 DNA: TGCGCCAGCAGCTTGGCCGCCGGGACGGAATATGGCTACACCTTC; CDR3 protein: CASSLAAGTEYGYTF
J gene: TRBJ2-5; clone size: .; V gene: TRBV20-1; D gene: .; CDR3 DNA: TGCAGTGCAGAGGAGACCCAGTACTTC; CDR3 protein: CSAEETQYF
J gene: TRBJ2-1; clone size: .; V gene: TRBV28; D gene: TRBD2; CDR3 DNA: TGTGCCAGCAGTTTTAGCGGGAGCGGGGACAATGAGCAGTTCTTC; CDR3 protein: CASSFSGSGDNEQFF
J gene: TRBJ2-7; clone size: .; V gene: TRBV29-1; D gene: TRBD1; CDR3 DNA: TGCAGCGTATCCGGGACAGGGCGATACGAGCAGTACTTC; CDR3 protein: CSVSGTGRYEQYF
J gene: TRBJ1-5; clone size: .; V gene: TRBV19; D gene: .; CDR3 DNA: TGTGCCAGTAGTATTCGTCCGGGGGTCGATCAGCCCCAGCATTTT; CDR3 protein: CASSIRPGVDQPQHF
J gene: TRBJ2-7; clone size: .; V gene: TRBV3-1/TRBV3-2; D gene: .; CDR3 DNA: TGTGCCAGCAGCCAAGAAGACAACTACGAGCAGTACTTC; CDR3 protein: CASSQEDNYEQYF
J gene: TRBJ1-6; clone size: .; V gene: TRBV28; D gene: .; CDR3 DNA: TGTGCCAGCAGCACTGACAGCGGTAATTCACCCCTCCACTTT; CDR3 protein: CASSTDSGNSPLHF
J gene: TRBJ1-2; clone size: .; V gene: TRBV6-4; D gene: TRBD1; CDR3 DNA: TGTGCCAGCAGACCGGGACAGGGGAGCTATGGCTACACCTTC; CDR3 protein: CASRPGQGSYGYTF
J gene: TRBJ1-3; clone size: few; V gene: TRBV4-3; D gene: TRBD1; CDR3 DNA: TGCGCCAGCAGCCCACAGGGGGCCGGAAACACCATATATTTT; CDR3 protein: CASSPQGAGNTIYF
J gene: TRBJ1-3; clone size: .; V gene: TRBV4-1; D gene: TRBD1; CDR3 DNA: TGCGCCAGCAGCCAAAACCCCCGGGACAGGCCTGGAAACACCATATATTTT; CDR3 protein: CASSQNPRDRPGNTIYF
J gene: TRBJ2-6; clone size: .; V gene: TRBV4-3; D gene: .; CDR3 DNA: TGCGCCAGCAGCCAACAGCGCTCTGGGGCCAACGTCCTGACTTTC; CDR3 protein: CASSQQRSGANVLTF
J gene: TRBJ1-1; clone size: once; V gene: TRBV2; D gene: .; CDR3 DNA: TGTGCCAGCAGTGAGGGGGGACTACCGAACACTGAAGCTTTCTTT; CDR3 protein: CASSEGGLPNTEAFF
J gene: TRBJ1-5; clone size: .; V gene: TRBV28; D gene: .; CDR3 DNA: TGTGCCAGCAGGGAGCGGGTTTACAATCAGCCCCAGCATTTT; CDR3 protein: CASRERVYNQPQHF
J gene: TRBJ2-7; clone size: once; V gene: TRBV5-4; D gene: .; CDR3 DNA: TGTGCCAGCAGCAGCAGCACCGAGCAGTACTTC; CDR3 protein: CASSSSTEQYF
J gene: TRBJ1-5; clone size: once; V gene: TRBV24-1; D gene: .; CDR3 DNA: TGTGCCACCAGTGATGGGGATCAGCCCCAGCATTTT; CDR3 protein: CATSDGDQPQHF
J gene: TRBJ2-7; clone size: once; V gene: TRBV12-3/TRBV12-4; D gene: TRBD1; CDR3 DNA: TGTGCCAGCAGCCCGGGACAGTCCTACGAGCAGTACTTC; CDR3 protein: CASSPGQSYEQYF
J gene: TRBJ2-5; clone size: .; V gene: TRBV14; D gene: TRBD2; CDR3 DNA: TGTGCCAGCAGATCTAGCGGGAGTTCAGAGACCCAGTACTTC; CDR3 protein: CASRSSGSSETQYF
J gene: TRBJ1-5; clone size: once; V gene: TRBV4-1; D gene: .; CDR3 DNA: TGCGCCAGCAGCCAAGTCGGGGGCCGGGAGCCCCAGCATTTT; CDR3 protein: CASSQVGGREPQHF
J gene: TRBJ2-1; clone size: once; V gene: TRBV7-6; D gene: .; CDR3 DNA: TGTGCCAGCAGCGAGACGTACTCCTACAATGAGCAGTTCTTC; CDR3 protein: CASSETYSYNEQFF
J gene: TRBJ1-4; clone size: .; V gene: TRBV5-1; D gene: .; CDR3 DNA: TGCGCCAGCAGCTTGACGACCACTAATGAAAAACTGTTTTTT; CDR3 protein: CASSLTTTNEKLFF
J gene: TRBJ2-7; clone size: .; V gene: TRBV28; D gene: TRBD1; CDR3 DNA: TGTGCCAGCAGTTTGGAGACAGGGGGCGAGCAGTACTTC; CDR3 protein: CASSLETGGEQYF
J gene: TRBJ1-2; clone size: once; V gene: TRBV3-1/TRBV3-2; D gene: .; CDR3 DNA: TGTGCCAGCAGCCCGACAGGCTATGGCTACACCTTC; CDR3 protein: CASSPTGYGYTF
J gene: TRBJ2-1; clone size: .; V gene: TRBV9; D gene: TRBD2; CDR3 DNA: TGTGCCAGCAGCGTAGGGACTAGCGGGAGCGATGAGCAGTTCTTC; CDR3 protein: CASSVGTSGSDEQFF
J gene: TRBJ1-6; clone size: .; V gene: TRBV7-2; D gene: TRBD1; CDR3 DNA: TGTGCCAGCAGCTTACAGAGGACAGGGCATAATTCACCCCTCCACTTT; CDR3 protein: CASSLQRTGHNSPLHF
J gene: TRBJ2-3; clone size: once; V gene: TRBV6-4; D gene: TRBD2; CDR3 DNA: TGTGCCAGCAGTACTAGCGGTAGCACAGATACGCAGTATTTT; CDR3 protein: CASSTSGSTDTQYF
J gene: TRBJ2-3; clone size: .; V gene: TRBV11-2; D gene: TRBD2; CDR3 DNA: TGTGCCAGCAGCTTAGGGGGGGGAGCGGGTCTCACAGATACGCAGTATTTT; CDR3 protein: CASSLGGGAGLTDTQYF
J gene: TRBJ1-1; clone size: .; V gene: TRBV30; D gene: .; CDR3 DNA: TGTGCCTGGAGTGTGGAAACACTCACTGAAGCTTTCTTT; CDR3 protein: CAWSVETLTEAFF
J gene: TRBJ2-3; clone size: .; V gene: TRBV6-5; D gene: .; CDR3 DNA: TGTGCCAGCAGTTACTCAAGGGGGGGCACAGATACGCAGTATTTT; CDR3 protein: CASSYSRGGTDTQYF
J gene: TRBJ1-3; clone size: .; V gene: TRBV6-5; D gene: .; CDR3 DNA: TGTACCAGCAGTTACTCTGTGGGGGACTCTGGAAACACCATATATTTT; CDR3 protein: CTSSYSVGDSGNTIYF
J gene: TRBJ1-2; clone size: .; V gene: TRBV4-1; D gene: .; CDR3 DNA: TGCGCCAGCAGCCAAGATCTAGGGTTGGACTATGGCTACACCTTC; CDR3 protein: CASSQDLGLDYGYTF
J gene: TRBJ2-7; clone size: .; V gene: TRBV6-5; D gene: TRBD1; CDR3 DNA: TGTGCCAGCAGACGGACAGGGAGCTACGAGCAGTACTTC; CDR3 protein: CASRRTGSYEQYF
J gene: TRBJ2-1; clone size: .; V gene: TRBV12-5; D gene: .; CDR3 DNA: TGTGCTAGTGGTTTGTTACTCAGCAATGAGCAGTTCTTC; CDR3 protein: CASGLLLSNEQFF
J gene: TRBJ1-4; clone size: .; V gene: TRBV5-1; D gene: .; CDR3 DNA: TGCGCCAGCAGCTTGGCCGCAGCAACTAATGAAAAACTGTTTTTT; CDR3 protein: CASSLAAATNEKLFF
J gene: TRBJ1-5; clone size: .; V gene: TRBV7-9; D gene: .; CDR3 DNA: TGTGCCAGCAGCTTAGAGGGGCGTCCCCAGCATTTT; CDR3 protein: CASSLEGRPQHF
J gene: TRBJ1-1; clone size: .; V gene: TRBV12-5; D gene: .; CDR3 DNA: TGTGCTAGTGGTTTCGAGACAGACAACACTGAAGCTTTCTTT; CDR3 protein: CASGFETDNTEAFF
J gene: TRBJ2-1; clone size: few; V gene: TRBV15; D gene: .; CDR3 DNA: TGTGCCACCAGCACCTACAATGAGCAGTTCTTC; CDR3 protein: CATSTYNEQFF
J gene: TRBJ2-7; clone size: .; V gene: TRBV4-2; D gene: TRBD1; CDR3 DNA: TGTGCCAGCAGCCCCGGGACAGGCTCCTACGAGCAGTACTTC; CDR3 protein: CASSPGTGSYEQYF
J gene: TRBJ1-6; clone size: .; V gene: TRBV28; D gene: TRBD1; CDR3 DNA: TGTGCCAGCAGTTCCTGGCAGGGGGAAGGATCACCCCTCCACTTT; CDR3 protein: CASSSWQGEGSPLHF
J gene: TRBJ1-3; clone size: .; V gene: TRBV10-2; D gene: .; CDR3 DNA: TGCGCCAGCAGTGACAGGGGATCTGGAAACACCATATATTTT; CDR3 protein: CASSDRGSGNTIYF
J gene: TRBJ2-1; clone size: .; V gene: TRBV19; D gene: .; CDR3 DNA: TGTGCCAGTAGGGACTACCTTAGCTCCTACAATGAGCAGTTCTTC; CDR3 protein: CASRDYLSSYNEQFF
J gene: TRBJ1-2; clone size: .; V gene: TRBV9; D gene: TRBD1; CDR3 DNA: TGTGCCAGCAGCGTAGCTACAGGGGACTATGGCTACACCTTC; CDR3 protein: CASSVATGDYGYTF
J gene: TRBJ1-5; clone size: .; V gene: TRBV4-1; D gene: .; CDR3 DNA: TGCGCCAGCAGCCAAGGACATGTCCCATATAGCAATCAGCCCCAGCATTTT; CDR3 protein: CASSQGHVPYSNQPQHF
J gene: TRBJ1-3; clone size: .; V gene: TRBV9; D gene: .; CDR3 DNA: TGTGCCAGCAGCGTAGAGGCAGCTGGAAACACCATATATTTT; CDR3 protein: CASSVEAAGNTIYF